The T cell receptor (beta chain) described here comes from a study of blood T cell repertoires in COVID-19. Whole-study context: The study drew acute and convalescent COVID-19 samples from the United States, Italy and Spain. PBMCs, B-cell-depleted T cells, or T cells were the source of the cDNA or gDNA that made up the material.

In the original analysis: Reference gene primer amplification in the assay estimated nucleated cell counts. Assay used: immunoSEQ multiplex PCR; TCRdb lists only in-frame clones, some missing. That table gives V, J and clone size, and the DNA gave D and trimming. Found here are 200,000 to 250,000 clones, roughly 84% of them singletons; the top ten hold approximately 2.2%. The length of the CDR3 is 13 residues. Trimming pared 8 bases from V and 5 bases from J, leaving 15 bases between. Sequencing used peripheral blood. The V and J genes are TRBV12-3 or TRBV12-4 and TRBJ1-2; D ambiguous. The TCR comes from a woman between 40 and 55 years old who had recovered from COVID-19. DNA of the CDR3: TGTGCCAGCCGCTTAACGGGGATGTATGGCTACACCTTC. It codes for CASRLTGMYGYTF.